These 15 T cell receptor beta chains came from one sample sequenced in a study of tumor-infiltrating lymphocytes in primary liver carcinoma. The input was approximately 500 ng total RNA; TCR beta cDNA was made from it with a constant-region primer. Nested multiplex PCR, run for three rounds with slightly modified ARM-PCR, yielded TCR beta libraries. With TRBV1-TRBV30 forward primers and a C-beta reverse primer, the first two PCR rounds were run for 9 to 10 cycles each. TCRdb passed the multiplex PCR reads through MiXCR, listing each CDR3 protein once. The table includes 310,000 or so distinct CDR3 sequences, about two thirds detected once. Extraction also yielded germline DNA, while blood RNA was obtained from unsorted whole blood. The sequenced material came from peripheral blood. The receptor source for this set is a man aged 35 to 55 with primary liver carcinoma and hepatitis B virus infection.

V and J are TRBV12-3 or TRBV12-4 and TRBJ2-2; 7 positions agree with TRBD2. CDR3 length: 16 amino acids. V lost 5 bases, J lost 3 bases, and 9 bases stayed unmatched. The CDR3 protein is CASSRSGTSDTGELFF. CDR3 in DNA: TGTGCCAGCAGTCGCAGCGGGACGTCCGACACCGGGGAGCTGTTTTTT.

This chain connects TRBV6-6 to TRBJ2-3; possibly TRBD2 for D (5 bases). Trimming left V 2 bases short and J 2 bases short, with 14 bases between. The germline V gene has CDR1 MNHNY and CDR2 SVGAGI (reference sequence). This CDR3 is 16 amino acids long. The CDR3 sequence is CASSYRGADPTDTQYF. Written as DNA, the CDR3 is TGTGCCAGCAGTTACCGGGGAGCGGACCCCACAGATACGCAGTATTTT.

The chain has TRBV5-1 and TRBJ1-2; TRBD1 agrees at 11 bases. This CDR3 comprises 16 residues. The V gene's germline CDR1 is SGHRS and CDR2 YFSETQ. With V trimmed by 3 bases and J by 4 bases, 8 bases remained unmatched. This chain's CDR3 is CASSSLGTGGSYGYTF. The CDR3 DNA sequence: TGCGCCAGCAGCTCGCTCGGGACAGGGGGAAGCTATGGCTACACCTTC.

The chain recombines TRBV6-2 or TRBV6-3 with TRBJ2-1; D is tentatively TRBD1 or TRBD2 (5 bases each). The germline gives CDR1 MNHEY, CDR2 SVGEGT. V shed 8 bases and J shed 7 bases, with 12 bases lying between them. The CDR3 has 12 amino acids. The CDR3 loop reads CASFSWGNEQFF. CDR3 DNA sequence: TGTGCCAGCTTTTCATGGGGGAATGAGCAGTTCTTC.

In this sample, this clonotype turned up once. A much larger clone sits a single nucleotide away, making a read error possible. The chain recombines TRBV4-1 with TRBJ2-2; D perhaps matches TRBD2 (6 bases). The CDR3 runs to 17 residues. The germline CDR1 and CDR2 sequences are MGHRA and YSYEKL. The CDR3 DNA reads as TGCGCCAGCAGCCAAGAGACAACCGGCGGGATAGGCGGGGAGCCGTTTTTT. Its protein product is CASSQETTGGIGGEPFF.

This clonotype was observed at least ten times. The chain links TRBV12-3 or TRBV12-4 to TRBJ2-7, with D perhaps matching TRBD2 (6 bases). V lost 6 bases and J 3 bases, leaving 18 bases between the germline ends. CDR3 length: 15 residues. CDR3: CASRITPGSVYEQYF. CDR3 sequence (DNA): TGTGCCAGCAGGATTACCCCCGGGAGCGTCTACGAGCAGTACTTC.

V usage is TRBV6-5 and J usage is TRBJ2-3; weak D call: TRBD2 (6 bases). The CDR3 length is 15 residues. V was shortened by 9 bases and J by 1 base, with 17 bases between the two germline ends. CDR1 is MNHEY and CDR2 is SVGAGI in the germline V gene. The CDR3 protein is CARSLVGGGTDTQYF. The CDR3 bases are TGTGCCAGGAGTCTCGTCGGGGGTGGCACAGATACGCAGTATTTT.

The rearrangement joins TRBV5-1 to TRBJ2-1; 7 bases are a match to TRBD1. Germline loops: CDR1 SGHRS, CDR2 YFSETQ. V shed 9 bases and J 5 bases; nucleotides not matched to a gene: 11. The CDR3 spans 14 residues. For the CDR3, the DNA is TGCGCCAACGGACAGACAGGGAACCACAATGAGCAGTTCTTC. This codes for CANGQTGNHNEQFF.

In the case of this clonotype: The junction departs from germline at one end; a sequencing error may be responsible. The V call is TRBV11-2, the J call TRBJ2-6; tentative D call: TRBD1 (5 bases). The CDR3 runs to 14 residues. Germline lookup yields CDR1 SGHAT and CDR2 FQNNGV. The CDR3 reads CASSTGSGANVMTF. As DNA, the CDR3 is TGTGCCAGCAGTACAGGATCTGGGGCCAACGTCATGACTTTC.

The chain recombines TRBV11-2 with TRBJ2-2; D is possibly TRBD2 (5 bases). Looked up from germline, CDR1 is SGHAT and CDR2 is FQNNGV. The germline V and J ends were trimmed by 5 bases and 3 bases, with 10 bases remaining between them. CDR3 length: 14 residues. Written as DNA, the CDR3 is TGTGCCAGCAGCCCAAGCGGAGACACCGGGGAGCTGTTTTTT. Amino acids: CASSPSGDTGELFF. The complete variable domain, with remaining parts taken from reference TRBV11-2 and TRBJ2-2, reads EAGVAQSPRYKIIEKRQSVAFWCNPISGHATLYWYQQILGQGPKLLIQFQNNGVVDDSQLPKDRFSAERLKGVDSTLKIQPAKLEDSAVYLCASSPSGDTGELFFGEGSRLTVL.

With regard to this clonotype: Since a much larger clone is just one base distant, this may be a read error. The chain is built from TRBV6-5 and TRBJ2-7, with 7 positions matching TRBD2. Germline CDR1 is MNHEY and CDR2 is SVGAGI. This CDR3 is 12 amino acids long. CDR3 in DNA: TGTGTCAGCCGCGGGAGCCGTTACGAGCAGTACTTC. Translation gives CVSRGSRYEQYF.

CDR3 amino acids: CANSYEFNSYNEQFF. CDR3 DNA sequence: TGTGCAAACAGTTACGAGTTTAACTCCTACAATGAGCAGTTCTTC. This chain uses TRBV6-5 with TRBJ2-1; no clear D. The CDR3 sequence is 15 residues long. In germline, CDR1 is MNHEY, CDR2 SVGAGI.

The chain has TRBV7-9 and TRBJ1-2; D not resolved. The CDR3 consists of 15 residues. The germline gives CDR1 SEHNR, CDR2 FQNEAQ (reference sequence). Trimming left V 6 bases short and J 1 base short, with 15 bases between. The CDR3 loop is CASRSTALDNYGYTF. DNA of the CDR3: TGTGCCAGCAGATCTACGGCTCTCGATAACTATGGCTACACCTTC. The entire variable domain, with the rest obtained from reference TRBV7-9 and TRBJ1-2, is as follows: DTGVSQNPRHKITKRGQNVTFRCDPISEHNRLYWYRQTLGQGPEFLTYFQNEAQLEKSRLLSDRFSAERPKGSFSTLEIQRTEQGDSAMYLCASRSTALDNYGYTFGSGTRLTVV.

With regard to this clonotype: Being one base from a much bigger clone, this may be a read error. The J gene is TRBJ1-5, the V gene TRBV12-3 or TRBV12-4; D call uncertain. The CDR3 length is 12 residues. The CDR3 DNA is TGTGGCAGTCACGGGAGTGGGCAGCCCCAGCATTTT. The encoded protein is CGSHGSGQPQHF.

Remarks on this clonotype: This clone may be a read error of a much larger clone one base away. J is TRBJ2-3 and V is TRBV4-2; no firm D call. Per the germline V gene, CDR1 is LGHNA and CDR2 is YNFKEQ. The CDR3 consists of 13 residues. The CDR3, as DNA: TGTGCCAGCAACCAAGACCGACGAGATACGCAGTATTTT. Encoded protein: CASNQDRRDTQYF.